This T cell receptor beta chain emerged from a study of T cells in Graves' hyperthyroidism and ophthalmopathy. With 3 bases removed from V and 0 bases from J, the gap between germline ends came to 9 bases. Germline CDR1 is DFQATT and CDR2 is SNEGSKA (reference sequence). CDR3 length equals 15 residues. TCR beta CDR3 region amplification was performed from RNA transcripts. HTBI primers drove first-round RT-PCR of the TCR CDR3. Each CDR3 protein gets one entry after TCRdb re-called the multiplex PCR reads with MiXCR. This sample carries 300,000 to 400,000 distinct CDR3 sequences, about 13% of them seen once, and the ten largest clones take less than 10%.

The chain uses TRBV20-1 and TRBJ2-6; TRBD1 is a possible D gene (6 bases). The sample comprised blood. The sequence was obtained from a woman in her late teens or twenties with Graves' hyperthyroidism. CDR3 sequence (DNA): TGCAGTGCTAGGCAGGACAGCTCTGGGGCCAACGTCCTGACTTTC. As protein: CSARQDSSGANVLTF.